The clone carrying this TCR beta chain was found many times. Its antigen is as yet unknown. Time point in this sample: patch test 2, 6 weeks after DPC sensitization. Treatment reported: therapeutic diphenylcyclopropenone sensitization with weekly scalp DPC. TCRdb independently ran MiXCR on the RACE reads; one entry per CDR3 protein. This sample has tens of thousands of distinct CDR3 sequences; roughly 10% occur once, and the top ten carry about 2.3%. The data are from a study of human T cells and chemical hapten exposure. Study-wide points: No alteration of TCRs above 1 in 1000 frequency was seen with DPC sensitization.

CDR1 and CDR2 (germline): MDHEN, SYDVKM. This CDR3 is built from 12 residues. Trimming removed 6 bases from V and 2 bases from J, with 5 bases in between. This clonotype was sampled from a woman aged 25 to 39 with alopecia areata. Some clones in this sample may be carry-over from other donors' samples. Sequenced here: whole blood, sampled in connection with sensitization to the hapten diphenylcyclopropenone (DPC). The chain employs TRBV28 and TRBJ1-5; D remains ambiguous. The CDR3 region is CASREGNQPQHF. The CDR3 DNA sequence: TGTGCCAGCAGGGAGGGCAATCAGCCCCAGCATTTT.